This is a list of T cell receptor beta chains from one sample in a study of technical replicates of blood from a few donors. The data were produced by immunoSEQ multiplex PCR, yet TCRdb's version contains in-frame clones alone and is incomplete. The sample lists tens of thousands of clones; 98% were seen once. Sample: T cells isolated from PBMCs. These TCRs come from a human donor in good health. CDR3s include the opening cysteine and the closing phenylalanine or tryptophan. Fields, in order: J gene, D gene, V gene, clone size, CDR3 DNA, CDR3 protein. D genes are given only for firm matches. Size tells how often a clone was seen (once, few, many) or the class of an expanded clone, and some rows leave it out.

>TRBJ2-6|TRBD1|TRBV10-1|NA
TGCGCCAGCAGTGCAGGACAGGCTCACTCTGGGGCCAACGTCCTGACTTTC
CASSAGQAHSGANVLTF
>TRBJ1-5|NA|TRBV18|NA
TGTGCCAGCTCACAAGAACAGGGAAATCAGCCCCAGCATTTT
CASSQEQGNQPQHF
>TRBJ1-2|NA|TRBV30|NA
TGTGCCTGGAGTACAGGCCTCGGCTACACCTTC
CAWSTGLGYTF
>TRBJ2-4|TRBD2|TRBV5-1|NA
TGCGCCAGCAGCTTGGAAGGGACTAGCGGGAGTATGAAGGTAGCCAAAAACATTCAGTACTTC
CASSLEGTSGSMKVAKNIQYF
>TRBJ1-2|TRBD1|TRBV30|NA
TGTGCCTGGAGTGCAACAGGGGGCAACTATGGCTACACCTTC
CAWSATGGNYGYTF
>TRBJ1-1|TRBD1|TRBV27|NA
TGTGCCAGCAGCAGGGGGCGCTTAGACACTGAAGCTTTCTTT
CASSRGRLDTEAFF
>TRBJ2-5|TRBD1|TRBV6-5|NA
TGTGCCAGCAGTTGGACAGGGAGCTCCACAGAGACCCAGTACTTC
CASSWTGSSTETQYF
>TRBJ2-3|TRBD2|TRBV6-1|NA
TGTGCCAGCACCCTACTAGCGGGGAGACCCCAGTATTTT
CASTLLAGRPQYF
>TRBJ2-7|NA|TRBV7-8|NA
TGTGCCAGCAGGGAGGCGGGAAACCTTCACGAGCAGTACTTC
CASREAGNLHEQYF
>TRBJ1-1|TRBD1|TRBV6-5|NA
TGTGCCAGCAGCACTACAGGGGCCCTTGAAGCTTTCTTT
CASSTTGALEAFF
>TRBJ2-7|TRBD1|TRBV28|NA
TGTGCCAGCAGTGCCGGGACAGAGCCCTACGAGCAGTACTTC
CASSAGTEPYEQYF
>TRBJ1-4|NA|TRBV21-1|NA
TGTGCCAGCAGCACCTACGGTGCAACTAATGAAAAACTGTTTTTT
CASSTYGATNEKLFF
>TRBJ2-5|TRBD2|TRBV4-2|NA
TGTGCCAGCAGCCAAGTAGGAGCGGGAAGTCAAGAGACCCAGTACTTC
CASSQVGAGSQETQYF
>TRBJ2-1|TRBD2|TRBV5-1|NA
TGCGCCAGCAGCTTGGCCAGTTTGTCTAGCGGGTACAATGAGCAGTTCTTC
CASSLASLSSGYNEQFF
>TRBJ2-5|NA|TRBV5-1|NA
TGCGCCAGCAGCTTGGTCAGTAACGCCCAAGAGACCCAGTACTTC
CASSLVSNAQETQYF
>TRBJ1-1|NA|TRBV5-1|NA
TGCGCCAGCAGCTTGTCAGGGTTCACTGAAGCTTTCTTT
CASSLSGFTEAFF
>TRBJ2-1|NA|TRBV7-9|NA
TGTGCCAGCAGCTTAGATACGGGGGATGAGCAGTTCTTC
CASSLDTGDEQFF
>TRBJ2-7|TRBD1|TRBV28|NA
TGTGCCAGCAGGACAGGGTGGGACGAGCAGTACTTC
CASRTGWDEQYF
>TRBJ2-5|TRBD1|TRBV29-1|NA
TGCAGCGTTGAGGATACAGGGGGCGCCGAGACCCAGTACTTC
CSVEDTGGAETQYF
>TRBJ2-1|TRBD2|TRBV29-1|NA
TGCAGCGTTGTCAGGGCTAGCGGGGGGACCGGTGAGCAGTTCTTC
CSVVRASGGTGEQFF
>TRBJ2-1|NA|TRBV10-1|once
TGCGCCAGCAGTAGCCTAGTGTCTGGTGTAGTCCATGAGCAGTTCTTC
CASSSLVSGVVHEQFF
>TRBJ2-5|TRBD1|TRBV20-1|NA
TGCAGTGCTCGACAGGGGGAGACCCAGTACTTC
CSARQGETQYF
>TRBJ2-2|TRBD2|TRBV20-1|NA
TGCAGTGCTACCCTTGCCGGGGGGGAGTTTTTT
CSATLAGGEFF
>TRBJ2-1|NA|TRBV10-3|NA
TGTGCCATCAGTGACAGGGTGTCCTACAATGAGCAGTTCTTC
CAISDRVSYNEQFF
>TRBJ2-1|NA|TRBV7-8|once
TGTGCCAGCAGCCCCCACAAGACCTACAATGAGCAGTTCTTC
CASSPHKTYNEQFF
>TRBJ1-6|NA|TRBV21-1|NA
TGTGCCAGCAGCACCGGACAGCATAATTCACCCCTCCACTTT
CASSTGQHNSPLHF
>TRBJ2-7|TRBD2|TRBV5-4|NA
TGTGCCAGCAGCTTGACTGGGGGGGGAAACTACGAGCAGTACTTC
CASSLTGGGNYEQYF
>TRBJ2-5|NA|TRBV7-9|NA
TGTGCCAGCAGAGATTCGGTTTGGGAGACCCAGTACTTC
CASRDSVWETQYF
>TRBJ2-7|TRBD1|TRBV28|NA
TGTGCCAGCAGTTTATGGGGACAGGGGCTGGGCGAGCAGTACTTC
CASSLWGQGLGEQYF